This T cell receptor (beta chain) was sequenced during a study of T cells in Graves' hyperthyroidism and ophthalmopathy. Study-wide results and limits: Ophthalmopathy was told apart from stable hyperthyroidism by a 13 V-J model.

Template material for amplifying TCR beta CDR3 regions consisted of RNA transcripts. The study used the HTBI primer set for a first-round RT-PCR of the TCR CDR3. TCRdb processed the multiplex PCR reads anew with MiXCR; each CDR3 protein has one entry. The sample records under 450,000 distinct CDR3 sequences, less than 15% being singletons. Newly diagnosed patients aged 18 to 65 had hyperthyroidism of under 2 months' duration. As for this clonotype: Its specificity is unknown.

The germline gives CDR1 LGHNA, CDR2 YNFKEQ. V lost 0 bases and J 0 bases, leaving 9 bases between the germline ends. The CDR3 totals 15 residues. Material: blood. J is TRBJ2-7 and V is TRBV4-2; no reliable D call. The sequence came from a man aged 25-40 years with Graves' hyperthyroidism that later progressed to Graves' ophthalmopathy. The CDR3 DNA follows: TGTGCCAGCAGCCAAGATCAGGCCGGCTCCTACGAGCAGTACTTC. Translation: CASSQDQAGSYEQYF.